This T cell receptor beta chain was sequenced for a study of metastatic and nonmetastatic thyroid tumors. Study as a whole: It was across blood and tumor or nodule tissue from malignant and benign thyroid patients that repertoires were compared.

Ahead of thyroid surgery, no patient had received treatment of any kind. This clone was seen ten or more times. The antigen remains unidentified. Study outcomes and limitations: For both blood and tumor, malignant thyroid tumors reportedly showed significantly higher TCR beta diversity than benign nodules did.

Per the original methods: A distant-metastasis classifier for papillary thyroid cancer was built using CDR3 differences across clinicopathological groups. TCRdb re-processed the PCR reads through MiXCR. These V and J calls originate from TCRdb's pipeline instead of the authors' own analysis. The sample has fewer than 35,000 clones, less than 25% seen once. CDR1 is SEHNR, CDR2 FQNEAQ, per germline (reference sequence). V shed 5 bases and J 4 bases; nucleotides not matched to a gene: 14. This CDR3 has 17 amino acids. This clonotype originated in a female donor with papillary thyroid cancer or a benign thyroid nodule (not recorded which). Some clones in this sample may be carry-over from other donors' samples. The chain combines TRBV7-9 with TRBJ2-7, with 10 bases matching TRBD2. The source material was blood. The CDR3 region has the DNA TGTGCCAGCAGCCCCCCCGCGGCTAGCGGGAGTTGGTACGAGCAGTACTTC. It specifies CASSPPAASGSWYEQYF.